Given below is one T cell receptor beta chain in context. The data were obtained in a study of cytomegalovirus exposure and HLA in healthy donors. The length of the CDR3 is 13 residues. The V and J ends lost 0 bases and 6 bases respectively, with 9 bases between them. Germline assignment: CDR1 SGHNT and CDR2 YYREEE (reference sequence). The protocol was immunoSEQ multiplex PCR, while the TCRdb copy is restricted to in-frame clones and leaves out a portion. The data hold 150,000 to 200,000 clones, with around 92% observed a single time. Separate from the roughly 700-subject first cohort was the roughly 120-subject validation cohort, to which the donors belonged.

The sample comprised PBMCs. This TCR was sampled from a man aged 18-30 years in good health and CMV-seropositive. The gene calls are TRBV5-4 and TRBJ1-2, with D perhaps matching TRBD1 (6 bases). CDR3 loop: CASSLETGNGYTF. In DNA form, the CDR3 reads TGTGCCAGCAGCTTGGAAACAGGGAATGGCTACACCTTC.